This T cell receptor beta chain was captured in a study of cytotoxic CD8 clonotypes in ibrutinib-treated CLL. CDR3 size: 13 residues. The V gene's germline CDR1 is SQVTM and CDR2 ANQGSEA. Trimming cost V 5 bases and J 8 bases; bases outside gene matches: 7. Measured with immunoSEQ multiplex PCR; TCRdb has only the in-frame clones, and not every one. This sample carries about 200,000 clones, over 60% of them seen once, and the ten largest clones take around an eighth. The source of this sequence is a human donor with chronic lymphocytic leukemia. This chain uses TRBV29-1 with TRBJ1-4; 8 bases are a match to TRBD1. The source material was PBMCs, sampled after 24 months of ibrutinib treatment. The CDR3, as DNA: TGCAGCGTTAGGGCAGGGGGCCGAGAAAAACTGTTTTTT. Encoded protein: CSVRAGGREKLFF. The variable domain in full, with the rest retrieved from reference TRBV29-1 and TRBJ1-4, is SAVISQKPSRDICQRGTSLTIQCQVDSQVTMMFWYRQQPGQSLTLIATANQGSEATYESGFVIDKFPISRPNLTFSTLTVSNMSPEDSSIYLCSVRAGGREKLFFGSGTQLSVL.